This is a list of T cell receptor beta chains from one sample in a study of T cell responses to AZD1222 COVID-19 vaccine. Produced via immunoSEQ multiplex PCR; TCRdb's table is partial and in-frame only. The table records 100,000 to 120,000 clones, roughly 87% of them present only once. Source: peripheral blood, taken 28 days after the second AZD1222 dose. The origin of the receptors is an adult who received the AZD1222 COVID-19 vaccine. CDR3s include the opening cysteine and the closing phenylalanine or tryptophan. A D gene is named only where the DNA matches it firmly. A row's size may be missing; if present it is once, few, many or a size class.

J: TRBJ1-4
size: NA
V: TRBV7-9
D: NA
CDR3: CAGHSEKLFF
DNA: TGTGCCGGGCATAGCGAAAAACTGTTTTTT

J: TRBJ1-5
size: NA
V: TRBV3-1/TRBV3-2
D: NA
CDR3: CASSQEKSNQPQHF
DNA: TGTGCCAGCAGCCAAGAAAAAAGCAATCAGCCCCAGCATTTT

J: TRBJ2-5
size: NA
V: TRBV30
D: NA
CDR3: CAWSVLHSGIQYF
DNA: TGTGCCTGGAGTGTACTCCACTCGGGAATCCAGTACTTC

J: TRBJ1-4
size: NA
V: TRBV9
D: TRBD1
CDR3: CASSVGQGQEKLFF
DNA: TGTGCCAGCAGCGTAGGACAGGGTCAAGAAAAACTGTTTTTT

J: TRBJ2-6
size: NA
V: TRBV18
D: NA
CDR3: CASSPNAVHAGANVLTF
DNA: TGTGCCAGCTCCCCAAACGCCGTTCATGCTGGGGCCAACGTCCTGACTTTC

J: TRBJ2-7
size: NA
V: TRBV7-8
D: NA
CDR3: CASSAHNFYEQYF
DNA: TGTGCCAGCAGCGCCCACAACTTCTACGAGCAGTACTTC

J: TRBJ1-1
size: NA
V: TRBV9
D: TRBD1
CDR3: CASSGYRGLSNTEAFF
DNA: TGTGCCAGCAGCGGGTACAGGGGGTTGTCGAACACTGAAGCTTTCTTT

J: TRBJ1-5
size: NA
V: TRBV7-2
D: NA
CDR3: CASSWGTANSNQPQHF
DNA: TGTGCCAGCAGCTGGGGGACGGCTAATAGCAATCAGCCCCAGCATTTT

J: TRBJ2-1
size: NA
V: TRBV19
D: TRBD2
CDR3: CASSERERGNEQFF
DNA: TGTGCCAGTAGTGAGCGGGAGAGGGGCAATGAGCAGTTCTTC

J: TRBJ1-5
size: NA
V: TRBV4-1
D: NA
CDR3: CASSRTDTPRAQHF
DNA: TGCGCCAGCAGCCGGACGGATACTCCGAGGGCCCAGCATTTT

J: TRBJ2-7
size: NA
V: TRBV30
D: NA
CDR3: CAFNSRGYEQYF
DNA: TGTGCCTTCAACTCGCGCGGCTACGAGCAGTACTTC

J: TRBJ1-1
size: once
V: TRBV5-1
D: NA
CDR3: CASSLLVAGAEAFF
DNA: TGCGCCAGCAGCTTGTTGGTTGCCGGGGCTGAAGCTTTCTTT

J: TRBJ1-1
size: NA
V: TRBV19
D: NA
CDR3: CASSIDGLGGGFEAFF
DNA: TGTGCCAGTAGTATTGACGGCCTCGGAGGAGGGTTTGAAGCTTTCTTT

J: TRBJ2-5
size: NA
V: TRBV19
D: TRBD1
CDR3: CASSYRGQETQYF
DNA: TGTGCCAGTAGCTACAGGGGCCAAGAGACCCAGTACTTC

J: TRBJ1-5
size: NA
V: TRBV15
D: NA
CDR3: CATGTPQLTQHF
DNA: TGTGCCACCGGCACACCCCAATTGACCCAGCATTTT

J: TRBJ2-1
size: NA
V: TRBV6-5
D: TRBD2
CDR3: CASRDTGTSNDEQFF
DNA: TGTGCCAGCAGGGATACCGGGACTAGTAACGATGAGCAGTTCTTC

J: TRBJ2-7
size: NA
V: TRBV6-2/TRBV6-3
D: NA
CDR3: CASSPDRLSPHEQYF
DNA: TGTGCCAGCAGTCCCGATAGACTGTCCCCGCACGAGCAGTACTTC

J: TRBJ2-2
size: NA
V: TRBV7-3
D: NA
CDR3: CASSLFGLAVTGELFF
DNA: TGTGCCAGCAGCCTTTTTGGACTGGCTGTCACCGGGGAGCTGTTTTTT